These T cell receptor beta chains were read from a single sample in a study of vaccination effects on CD4 cells after COVID-19. These TCRs' antigens remain unknown. The assay was immunoSEQ multiplex PCR, and TCRdb's table has in-frame clones only and misses some. The sample yields over 45,000 clones, over 65% seen once. The sample in question was CD4+ T cells from PBMCs cultured without peptide, obtained before COVID-19 vaccination. These receptors were obtained from a human donor who received a COVID-19 vaccine. Each CDR3 is given with its conserved first and last residue.

cdr3_length | j_call | v_call | cdr3_aa
10 | TRBJ1-2 | TRBV20-1 | CSARDRGYTF
12 | TRBJ1-2 | TRBV19 | CVRSGHSVGYTF
13 | TRBJ1-4 | TRBV12-3/TRBV12-4 | CASSFQPGEKLFF
15 | TRBJ2-2 | TRBV6-6 | CASSYSGGGTGELFF
14 | TRBJ1-6 | TRBV2 | CASNPERGDSPLHF
13 | TRBJ1-4 | TRBV10-3 | CAIQAFTNEKLFF
16 | TRBJ2-2 | TRBV7-9 | CASSAGTGGSPGELFF
13 | TRBJ1-5 | TRBV5-8 | CASSRTTGQPQHF
15 | TRBJ1-5 | TRBV3-1/TRBV3-2 | CASSQALQSNQPQHF
15 | TRBJ2-5 | TRBV6-4 | CASSGETSDGETQYF
14 | TRBJ2-2 | TRBV2 | CASRKEKNTGELFF
14 | TRBJ2-5 | TRBV4-1 | CASSHWDRQETQYF
15 | TRBJ1-5 | TRBV6-6 | CASSQGQILNQPQHF
15 | TRBJ2-2 | TRBV9 | CASSALSGDTGELFF
14 | TRBJ1-2 | TRBV7-8 | CASSLPGTNYGYTF
17 | TRBJ2-3 | TRBV5-1 | CASSLAWGGIATDTQYF
18 | TRBJ2-5 | TRBV19 | CASSISSIPGQGDETQYF
15 | TRBJ1-5 | TRBV18 | CASARDRGPGQPQHF
15 | TRBJ2-3 | TRBV9 | CASSVGLAGTDTQYF
12 | TRBJ2-6 | TRBV9 | CASSVVPEVLTF
16 | TRBJ2-3 | TRBV19 | CASTRLAGGPTDTQYF
13 | TRBJ2-3 | TRBV7-3 | CASSYTGTDTQYF
12 | TRBJ1-1 | TRBV2 | CASTLEVTEAFF
13 | TRBJ2-5 | TRBV10-1 | CASSERTSDTQYF
17 | TRBJ1-5 | TRBV4-1 | CASSQGSTGGVDQPQHF
14 | TRBJ1-1 | TRBV15 | CATSTGQLNTEAFF
13 | TRBJ2-3 | TRBV2 | CASRPGGTDTQYF
16 | TRBJ1-5 | TRBV6-1 | CASSEAGIYSNQPQHF
11 | TRBJ2-3 | TRBV6-5 | CASEGRNTQYF
15 | TRBJ2-1 | TRBV6-5 | CASISSGPSYNEQFF
15 | TRBJ2-1 | TRBV7-2 | CASSLVSGEYNEQFF
17 | TRBJ1-2 | TRBV6-1 | CASSAGVVAGSWYGYTF
14 | TRBJ2-4 | TRBV9 | CASSAPATGNIQYF
14 | TRBJ1-4 | TRBV2 | CASSEQSTNEKLFF
16 | TRBJ1-5 | TRBV21-1 | CASSKGEGISNQPQHF
15 | TRBJ2-2 | TRBV18 | CASSSRAGRTGELFF
15 | TRBJ2-3 | TRBV28 | CASSSRQGGADTQYF
16 | TRBJ1-2 | TRBV4-1 | CASSSRTGGADYGYTF